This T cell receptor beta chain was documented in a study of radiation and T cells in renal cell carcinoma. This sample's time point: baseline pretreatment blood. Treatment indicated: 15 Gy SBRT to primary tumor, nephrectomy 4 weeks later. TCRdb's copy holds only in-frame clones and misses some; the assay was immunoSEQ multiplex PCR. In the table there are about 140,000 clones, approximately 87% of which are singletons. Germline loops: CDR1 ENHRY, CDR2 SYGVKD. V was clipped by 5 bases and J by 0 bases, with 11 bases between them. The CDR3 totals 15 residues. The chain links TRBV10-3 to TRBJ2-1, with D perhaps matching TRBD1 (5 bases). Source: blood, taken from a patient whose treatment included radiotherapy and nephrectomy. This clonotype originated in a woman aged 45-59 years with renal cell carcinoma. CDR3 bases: TGTGCCATCAGTCAGGGTGCAAGCTCCTACAATGAGCAGTTCTTC. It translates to CAISQGASSYNEQFF.